Given below is one TCR beta chain in context. Its antigen is unidentified. This sample is part of a study of blood T cells in healthy people across ages. Study results and limitations: Bulk PBMC profiling left naive and antigen-experienced comparisons inconclusive. Compared with aged donors, long-lived donors showed fewer expanded clones, suggesting selection. Getting older went along with TCR beta diversity per million T cells dropping roughly linearly.

Samples each yielded at least 5 micrograms of total RNA. Sample-barcoded 5' priming and a J-beta primer mix drove a second PCR of about 6 to 12 cycles. TCRdb processed the 5' RACE reads anew with MiXCR; each CDR3 protein has one entry. The sample shows around 2 million distinct CDR3 sequences, around 42% of them seen only once. Sequenced sample: blood. This TCR was sampled from a human donor in good health.

CDR3 sequence reads: CASSLLESRFTDTQYF. In DNA form, the CDR3 reads TGTGCCAGCAGCCTCCTCGAGAGCAGGTTCACAGATACGCAGTATTTT. This chain links TRBV5-6 with TRBJ2-3; no clear D. The CDR3 loop spans 16 amino acids. Germline V lookup: CDR1 SGHDT, CDR2 YYEEEE. The ends were cut back, 4 bases at V and 2 bases at J, with 17 bases in the middle.